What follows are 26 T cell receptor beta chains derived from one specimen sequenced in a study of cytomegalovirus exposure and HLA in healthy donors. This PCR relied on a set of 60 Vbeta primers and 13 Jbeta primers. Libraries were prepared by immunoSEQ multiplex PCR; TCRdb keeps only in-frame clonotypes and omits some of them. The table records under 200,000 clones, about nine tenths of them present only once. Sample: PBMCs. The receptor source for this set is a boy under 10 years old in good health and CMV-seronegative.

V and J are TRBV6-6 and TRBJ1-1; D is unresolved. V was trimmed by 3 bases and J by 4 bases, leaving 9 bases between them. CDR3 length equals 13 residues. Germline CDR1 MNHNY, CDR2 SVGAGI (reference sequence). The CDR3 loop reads CASSYLPPTEAFF. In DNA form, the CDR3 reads TGTGCCAGCAGTTATCTCCCCCCCACTGAAGCTTTCTTT.

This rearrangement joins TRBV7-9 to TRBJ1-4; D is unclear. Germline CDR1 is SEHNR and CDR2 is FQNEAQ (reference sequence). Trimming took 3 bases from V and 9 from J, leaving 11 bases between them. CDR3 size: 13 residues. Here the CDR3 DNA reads TGTGCCAGCAGCTTGGCGGGATTCCAAAAACTGTTTTTT. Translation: CASSLAGFQKLFF.

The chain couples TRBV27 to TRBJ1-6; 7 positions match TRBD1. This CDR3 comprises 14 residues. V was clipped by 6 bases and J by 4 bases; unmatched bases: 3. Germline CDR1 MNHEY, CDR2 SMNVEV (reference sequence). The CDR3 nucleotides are TGTGCCAGCAGGAGACAGGGTTATAATTCACCCCTCCACTTT. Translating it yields CASRRQGYNSPLHF.

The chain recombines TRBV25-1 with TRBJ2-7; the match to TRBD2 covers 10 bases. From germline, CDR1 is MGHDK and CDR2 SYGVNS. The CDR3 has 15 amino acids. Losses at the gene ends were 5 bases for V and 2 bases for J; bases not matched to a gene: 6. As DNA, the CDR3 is TGTGCCAGCAGTTTAGCTAGCGGGAGTCCCTACGAGCAGTACTTC. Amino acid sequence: CASSLASGSPYEQYF.

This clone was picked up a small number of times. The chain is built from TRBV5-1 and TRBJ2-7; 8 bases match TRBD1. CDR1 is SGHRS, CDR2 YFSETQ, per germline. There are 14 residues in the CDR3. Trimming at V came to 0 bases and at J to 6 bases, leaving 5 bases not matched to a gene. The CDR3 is CASSLAGQEGEQYF. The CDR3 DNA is TGCGCCAGCAGCTTGGCGGGACAGGAGGGCGAGCAGTACTTC.

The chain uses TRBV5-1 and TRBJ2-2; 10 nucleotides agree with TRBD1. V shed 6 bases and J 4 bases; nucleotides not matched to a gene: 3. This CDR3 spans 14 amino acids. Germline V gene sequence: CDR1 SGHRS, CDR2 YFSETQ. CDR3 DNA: TGCGCCAGCACCCGGGACAGGGGCACCGGGGAGCTGTTTTTT. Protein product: CASTRDRGTGELFF.

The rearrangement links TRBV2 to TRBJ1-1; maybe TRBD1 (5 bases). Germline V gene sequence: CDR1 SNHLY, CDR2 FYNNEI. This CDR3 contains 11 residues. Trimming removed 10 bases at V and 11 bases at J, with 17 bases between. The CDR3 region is CATRQGVEAFF. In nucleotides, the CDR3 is TGTGCCACAAGGCAAGGGGTCGAGGCTTTCTTT.

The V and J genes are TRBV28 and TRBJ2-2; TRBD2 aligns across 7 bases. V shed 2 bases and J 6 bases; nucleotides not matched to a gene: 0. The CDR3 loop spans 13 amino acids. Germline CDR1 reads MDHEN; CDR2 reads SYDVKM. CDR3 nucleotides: TGTGCCAGCAGTTTACGGGGGGCCGGGGAGCTGTTTTTT. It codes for CASSLRGAGELFF.

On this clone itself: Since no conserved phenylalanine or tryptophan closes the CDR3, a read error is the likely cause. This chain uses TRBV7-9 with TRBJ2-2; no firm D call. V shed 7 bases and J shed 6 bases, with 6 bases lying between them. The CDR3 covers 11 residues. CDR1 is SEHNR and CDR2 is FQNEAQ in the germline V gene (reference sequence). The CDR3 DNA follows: TGTGCCAGCACCTACTCCGGGGAGCTGTTTTGT. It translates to CASTYSGELFC.

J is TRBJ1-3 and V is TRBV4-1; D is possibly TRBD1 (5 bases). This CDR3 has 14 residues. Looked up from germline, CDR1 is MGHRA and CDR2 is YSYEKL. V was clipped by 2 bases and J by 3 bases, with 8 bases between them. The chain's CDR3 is CASSQPTVGNTIYF. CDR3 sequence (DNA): TGCGCCAGCAGCCAACCGACAGTTGGAAACACCATATATTTT.

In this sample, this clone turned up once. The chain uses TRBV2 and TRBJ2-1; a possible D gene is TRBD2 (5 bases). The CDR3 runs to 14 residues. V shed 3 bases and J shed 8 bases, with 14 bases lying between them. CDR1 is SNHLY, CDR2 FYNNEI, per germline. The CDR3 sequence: CASSDRGRSDEQFF. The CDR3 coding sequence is TGTGCCAGCAGTGACCGGGGTAGGTCGGATGAGCAGTTCTTC. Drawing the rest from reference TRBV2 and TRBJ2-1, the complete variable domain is EPEVTQTPSHQVTQMGQEVILRCVPISNHLYFYWYRQILGQKVEFLVSFYNNEISEKSEIFDDQFSVERPDGSNFTLKIRSTKLEDSAMYFCASSDRGRSDEQFFGPGTRLTVL.

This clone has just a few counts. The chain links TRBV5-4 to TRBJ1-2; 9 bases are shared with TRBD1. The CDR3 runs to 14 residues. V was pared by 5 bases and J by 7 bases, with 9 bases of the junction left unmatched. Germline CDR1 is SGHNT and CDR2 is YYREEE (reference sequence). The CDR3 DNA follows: TGTGCCAGCAGTTTACAGGGGGCCTTCGGTGGCTACACCTTC. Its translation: CASSLQGAFGGYTF.

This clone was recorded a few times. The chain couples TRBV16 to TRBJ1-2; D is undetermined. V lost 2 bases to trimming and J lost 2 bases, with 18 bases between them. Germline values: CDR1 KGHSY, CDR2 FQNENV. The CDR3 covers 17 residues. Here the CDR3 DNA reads TGTGCCAGCAGCCAAGAAAGGGCGGGGTTCCAGAACTATGGCTACACCTTC. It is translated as CASSQERAGFQNYGYTF.

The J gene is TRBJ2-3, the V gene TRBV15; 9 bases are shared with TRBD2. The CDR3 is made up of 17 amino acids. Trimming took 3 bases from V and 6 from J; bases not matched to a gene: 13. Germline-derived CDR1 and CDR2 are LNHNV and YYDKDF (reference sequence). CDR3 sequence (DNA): TGTGCCACCAGCAGCCTCGGGGTAGCGGGAGTTCGCGATACGCAGTATTTT. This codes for CATSSLGVAGVRDTQYF.

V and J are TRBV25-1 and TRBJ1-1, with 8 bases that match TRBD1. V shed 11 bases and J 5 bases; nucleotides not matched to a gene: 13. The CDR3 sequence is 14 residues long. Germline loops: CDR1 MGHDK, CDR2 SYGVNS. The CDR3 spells CAVPRGRGPTEAFF. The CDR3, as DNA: TGTGCCGTACCCAGGGGGCGGGGACCAACTGAAGCTTTCTTT.

CDR3 sequence (DNA): TGTGCCAGCAGTGAAGCTCGGTTCGGAGCTTTCTTT. Translation: CASSEARFGAFF. The gene calls are TRBV6-1 and TRBJ1-1; D is uncertain. Between the trimmed V and J ends, which lost 0 bases and 10 bases, there was a span of 9 bases. Germline V gene sequence: CDR1 MNHNS, CDR2 SASEGT. This CDR3 region has 12 residues.

The CDR3 protein is CASSLASGRTDTQYF. The CDR3 bases are TGTGCCAGCAGCTTAGCTAGCGGACGCACAGATACGCAGTATTTT. J is TRBJ2-3 and V is TRBV7-9; tentatively, D is TRBD2 (6 bases). The V gene's germline CDR1 is SEHNR and CDR2 FQNEAQ (reference sequence). The length of the CDR3 is 15 residues. V lost 0 bases and J lost 1, with 8 bases in between.

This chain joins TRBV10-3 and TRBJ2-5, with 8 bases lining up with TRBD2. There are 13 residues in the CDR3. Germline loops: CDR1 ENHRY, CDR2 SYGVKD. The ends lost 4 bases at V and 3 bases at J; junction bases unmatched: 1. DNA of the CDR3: TGTGCCATCAGTGGACTAGCGAAAGAGACCCAGTACTTC. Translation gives CAISGLAKETQYF.

The CDR3 DNA reads TGTGCCAGCAGCTTACACCCCTCGGGGGGCGCAACAGATACGCAGTATTTT. Translated: CASSLHPSGGATDTQYF. The chain employs TRBV13 and TRBJ2-3, with a tentative D call TRBD2 (7 bases). Germline V gene data show CDR1 as PRHDT and CDR2 as FYEKMQ (reference sequence). V lost 2 bases and J lost 3, with 18 bases in between. This CDR3 has 17 residues.

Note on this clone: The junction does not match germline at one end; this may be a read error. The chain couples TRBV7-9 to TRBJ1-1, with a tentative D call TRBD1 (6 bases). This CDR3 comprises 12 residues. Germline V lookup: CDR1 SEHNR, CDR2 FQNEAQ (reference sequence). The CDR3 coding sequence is TGTTCCAGCAGCAAGGGGGTGGCCGAAGCTTTCTTT. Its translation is CSSSKGVAEAFF.

The CDR3 is CASSLEQGRHSPLHF. CDR3 coding DNA: TGCGCCAGCAGCTTGGAGCAGGGTCGTCATTCACCCCTCCACTTT. V usage is TRBV5-1 and J usage is TRBJ1-6; tentative D call: TRBD1 (5 bases). Deletions cut 0 bases from V and 8 bases from J, with 12 bases between. Germline lookup yields CDR1 SGHRS and CDR2 YFSETQ. The CDR3 is 15 residues long.

The CDR3 DNA is TGTGCCAGCAGCGTAGAAGGGAGGGCGGTGGGGACTGAAGCTTTCTTT. As protein: CASSVEGRAVGTEAFF. The V gene is TRBV9, the J gene TRBJ1-1; D call uncertain. V lost 0 bases to trimming and J lost 5 bases, with 17 bases between them. CDR3 length: 16 amino acids. CDR1 is SGDLS and CDR2 is YYNGEE in the germline V gene.

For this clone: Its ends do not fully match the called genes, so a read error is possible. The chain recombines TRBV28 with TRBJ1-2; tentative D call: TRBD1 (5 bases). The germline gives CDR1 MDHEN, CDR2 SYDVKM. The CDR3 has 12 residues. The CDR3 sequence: CASNAGVGGYTF. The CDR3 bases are TGTGCGAGCAACGCGGGGGTCGGGGGCTACACCTTC.

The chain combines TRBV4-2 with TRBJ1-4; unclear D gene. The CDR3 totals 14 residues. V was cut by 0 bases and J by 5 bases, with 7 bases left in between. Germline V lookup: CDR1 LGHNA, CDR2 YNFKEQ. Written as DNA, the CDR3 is TGTGCCAGCAGCCAAGAGTCAGTAAATGAAAAACTGTTTTTT. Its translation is CASSQESVNEKLFF.

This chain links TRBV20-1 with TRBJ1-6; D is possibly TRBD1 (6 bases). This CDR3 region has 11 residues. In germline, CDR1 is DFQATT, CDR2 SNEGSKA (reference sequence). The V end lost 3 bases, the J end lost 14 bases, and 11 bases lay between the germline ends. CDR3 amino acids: CSARAGESLHF. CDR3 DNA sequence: TGCAGTGCTAGGGCAGGGGAGTCCCTCCACTTT.

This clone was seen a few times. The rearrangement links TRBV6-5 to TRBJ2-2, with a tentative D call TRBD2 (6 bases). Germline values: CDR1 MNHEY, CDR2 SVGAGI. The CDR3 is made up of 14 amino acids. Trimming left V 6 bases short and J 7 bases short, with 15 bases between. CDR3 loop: CASRGGFPYGELFF. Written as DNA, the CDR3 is TGTGCCAGCAGGGGGGGATTCCCATACGGGGAGCTGTTTTTT.